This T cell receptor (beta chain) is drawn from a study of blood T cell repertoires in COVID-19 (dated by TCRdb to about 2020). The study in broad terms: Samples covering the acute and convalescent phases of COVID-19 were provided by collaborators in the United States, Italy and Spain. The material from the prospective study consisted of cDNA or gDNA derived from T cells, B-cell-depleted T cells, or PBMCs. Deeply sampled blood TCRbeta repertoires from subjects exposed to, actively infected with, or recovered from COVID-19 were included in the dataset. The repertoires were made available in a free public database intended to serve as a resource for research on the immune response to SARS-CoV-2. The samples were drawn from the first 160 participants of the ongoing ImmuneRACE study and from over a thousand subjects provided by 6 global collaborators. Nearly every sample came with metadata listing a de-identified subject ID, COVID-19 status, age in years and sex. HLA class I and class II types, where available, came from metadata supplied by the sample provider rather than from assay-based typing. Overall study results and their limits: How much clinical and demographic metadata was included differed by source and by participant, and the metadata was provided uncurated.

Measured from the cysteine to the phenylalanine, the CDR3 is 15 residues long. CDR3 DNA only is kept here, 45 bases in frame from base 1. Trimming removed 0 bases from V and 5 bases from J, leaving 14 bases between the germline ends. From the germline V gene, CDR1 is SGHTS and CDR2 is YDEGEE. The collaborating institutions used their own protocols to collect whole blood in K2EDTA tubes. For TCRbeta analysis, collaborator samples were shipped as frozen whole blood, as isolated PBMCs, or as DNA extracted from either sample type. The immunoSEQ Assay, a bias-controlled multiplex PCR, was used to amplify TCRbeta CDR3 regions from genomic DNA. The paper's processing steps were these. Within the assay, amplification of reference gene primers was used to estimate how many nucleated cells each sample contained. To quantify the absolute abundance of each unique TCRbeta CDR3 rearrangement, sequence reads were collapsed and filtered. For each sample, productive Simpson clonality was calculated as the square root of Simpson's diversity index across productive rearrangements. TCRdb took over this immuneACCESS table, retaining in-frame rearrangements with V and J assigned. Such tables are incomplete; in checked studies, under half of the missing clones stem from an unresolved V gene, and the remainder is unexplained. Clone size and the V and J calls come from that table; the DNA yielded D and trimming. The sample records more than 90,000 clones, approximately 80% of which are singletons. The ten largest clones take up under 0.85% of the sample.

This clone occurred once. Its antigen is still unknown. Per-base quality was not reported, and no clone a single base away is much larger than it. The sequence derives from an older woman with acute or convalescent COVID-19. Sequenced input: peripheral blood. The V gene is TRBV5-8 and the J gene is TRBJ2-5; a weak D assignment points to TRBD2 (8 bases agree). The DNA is TGTGCCAGCAGCTTGGAAGGGGGCGGGAGGGAGACCCAGTACTTC. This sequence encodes CASSLEGGGRETQYF.